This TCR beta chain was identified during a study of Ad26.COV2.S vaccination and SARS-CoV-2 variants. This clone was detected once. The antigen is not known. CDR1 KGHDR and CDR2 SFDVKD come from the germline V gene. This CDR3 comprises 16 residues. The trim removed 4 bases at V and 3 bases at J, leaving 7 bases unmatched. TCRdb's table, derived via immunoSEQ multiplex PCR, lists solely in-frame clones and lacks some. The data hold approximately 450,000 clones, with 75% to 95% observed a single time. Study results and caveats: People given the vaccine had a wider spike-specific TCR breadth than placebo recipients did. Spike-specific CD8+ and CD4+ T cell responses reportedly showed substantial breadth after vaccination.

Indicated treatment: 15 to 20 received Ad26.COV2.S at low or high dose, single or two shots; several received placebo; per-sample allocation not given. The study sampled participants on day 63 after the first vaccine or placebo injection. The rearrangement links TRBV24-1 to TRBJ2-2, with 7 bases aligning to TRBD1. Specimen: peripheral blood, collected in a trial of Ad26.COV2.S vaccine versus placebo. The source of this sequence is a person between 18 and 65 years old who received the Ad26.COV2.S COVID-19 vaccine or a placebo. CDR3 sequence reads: CATSDPQGPHTGELFF. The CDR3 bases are TGTGCCACCAGTGACCCACAGGGGCCCCACACCGGGGAGCTGTTTTTT.